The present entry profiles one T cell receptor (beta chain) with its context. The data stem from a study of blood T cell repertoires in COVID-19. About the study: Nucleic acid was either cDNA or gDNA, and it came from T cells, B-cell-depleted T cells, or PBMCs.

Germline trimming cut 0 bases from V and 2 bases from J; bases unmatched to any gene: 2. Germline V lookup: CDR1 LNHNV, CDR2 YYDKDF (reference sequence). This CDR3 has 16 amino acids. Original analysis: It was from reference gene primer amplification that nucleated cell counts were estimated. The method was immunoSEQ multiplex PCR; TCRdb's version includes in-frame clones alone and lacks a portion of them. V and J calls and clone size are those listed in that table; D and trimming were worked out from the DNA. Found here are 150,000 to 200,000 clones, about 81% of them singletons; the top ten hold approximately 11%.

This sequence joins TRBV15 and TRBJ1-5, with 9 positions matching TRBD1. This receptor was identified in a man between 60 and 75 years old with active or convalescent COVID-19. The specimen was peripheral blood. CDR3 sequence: CATSRETGGGNQPQHF. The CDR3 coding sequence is TGTGCCACCAGCAGAGAGACAGGGGGAGGCAATCAGCCCCAGCATTTT.